The 32 T cell receptor beta chains listed next were all sequenced from one sample in a study of regulatory T cells in long-lasting Graves disease (TCRdb year 2021). The label giving this sample's time point can be read as: newly diagnosed GD, antithyroid drugs for less than 3 months. RNA was extracted from PBMCs in TRIzol for both TCR sequencing and RNA sequencing. Library preparation employed multiplex PCR. The sample was run on an Illumina HiSeq 4000. CDR3 regions were amplified by Arm-PCR with iRepertoire HTBI primers to construct TCR beta libraries. Using fastp trimming at Q25 and MiXCR clonotype assembly, TCRdb reanalyzed the public sequencing data and kept in-frame beta chains. Every CDR3 protein is listed once, alongside the most common genes and DNA of its rows. For this sample the table gives 550,000 to 700,000 distinct CDR3 sequences, of which around 15% were detected only once. Together, the top ten hold approximately 12% of the sample.

These data also featured in a second study, about T cells in Graves' hyperthyroidism and ophthalmopathy.

The sample was peripheral blood mononuclear cells (PBMCs), taken at new diagnosis, from a patient treated with antithyroid drugs. All receptors come from a man younger than 30 with Graves disease. Donor details come from another sample of the same person, matched by shared clones.

In its sample, this clonotype was seen many times. This sequence joins TRBV20-1 and TRBJ2-3; TRBD2 matches at 8 bases. Per the germline V gene, CDR1 is DFQATT and CDR2 is SNEGSKA (reference sequence). CDR3 length: 18 residues. V was clipped by 0 bases and J by 0 bases; unmatched bases: 11. Here the CDR3 reads CSARDGGGSGSSTDTQYF. CDR3 DNA sequence: TGCAGTGCTAGAGATGGCGGGGGGAGCGGGAGTAGCACAGATACGCAGTATTTT.

The V and J genes are TRBV20-1 and TRBJ2-7; D might be TRBD1 or TRBD2, each matching 5 bases. From germline, CDR1 is DFQATT and CDR2 SNEGSKA (reference sequence). Trimming removed 3 bases from V and 6 bases from J, with 15 bases in between. The CDR3 consists of 13 residues. The CDR3 protein is CSASSAGTLEQYF. CDR3 bases: TGCAGTGCTAGTTCCGCCGGGACGCTCGAGCAGTACTTC.

J is TRBJ1-2 and V is TRBV11-3; D gene unclear. This CDR3 region has 19 residues. V shed 0 bases and J shed 3 bases, with 23 bases lying between them. Germline assignment: CDR1 SGHNT and CDR2 YENEEA. The CDR3 loop reads CASSLDPTLRLKPDYGYTF. CDR3 in DNA: TGTGCCAGCAGCTTAGATCCCACGCTCCGCCTAAAGCCCGACTATGGCTACACCTTC.

This rearrangement joins TRBV5-1 to TRBJ2-1, with 12 nucleotides matching TRBD2. Germline V gives CDR1 SGHRS, CDR2 YFSETQ. The CDR3 runs 15 residues. Losses at the gene ends were 7 bases for V and 5 bases for J; bases not matched to a gene: 7. The CDR3 region is CASGPSGRAHNEQFF. The CDR3 region has the DNA TGCGCCAGCGGCCCTAGCGGGAGGGCCCACAATGAGCAGTTCTTC.

This clonotype was seen ten or more times. The chain uses TRBV3-1 and TRBJ2-1, with TRBD1 matching over 7 bases. This CDR3 contains 16 residues. The germline V gene encodes CDR1 LGHDT and CDR2 YNNKEL (reference sequence). V dropped 6 bases and J dropped 0; count of bases not matched to a gene: 8. The DNA of the CDR3 is TGTGCCAGCAGTAACCCGGGACAGTTCTCCTACAATGAGCAGTTCTTC. Amino acid sequence: CASSNPGQFSYNEQFF.

This clonotype has only a few counts. The rearrangement joins TRBV20-1 to TRBJ1-1; TRBD1 is a possible D gene (6 bases). The CDR3 has 14 residues. V was cut by 0 bases and J by 4 bases, with 12 bases left in between. Germline V lookup: CDR1 DFQATT, CDR2 SNEGSKA (reference sequence). CDR3 sequence reads: CSAREQGRGTEAFF. The CDR3 nucleotides read TGCAGTGCTAGAGAACAGGGCCGGGGCACTGAAGCTTTCTTT.

This clonotype has a handful of counts. The chain uses TRBV6-1 and TRBJ2-7; D is undetermined. The CDR3 runs to 17 residues. Per the germline V gene, CDR1 is MNHNS and CDR2 is SASEGT. Trimming cost V 4 bases and J 0 bases, with 19 bases left between them. This CDR3 reads CASSALKAPTISYEQYF. The CDR3 DNA follows: TGTGCCAGCAGTGCCTTGAAGGCCCCGACCATCTCCTACGAGCAGTACTTC.

This chain joins TRBV6-2 or TRBV6-3 and TRBJ2-1, with 7 bases that match TRBD1. Trimming at V came to 6 bases and at J to 3 bases, leaving 11 bases not matched to a gene. The germline V gene has CDR1 MNHEY and CDR2 SVGEGT. CDR3 length: 16 residues. The CDR3: CASRKNRAGGYNEQFF. The DNA for the CDR3 is TGTGCCAGCAGAAAAAACCGGGCAGGGGGCTACAATGAGCAGTTCTTC.

This clonotype was recorded many times. The chain carries TRBV7-2 and TRBJ2-1, with D possibly being TRBD2 (7 bases). The germline V gene encodes CDR1 SGHTA and CDR2 FQGNSA. This CDR3 is 15 amino acids long. V was trimmed by 1 base and J by 8 bases, leaving 15 bases between them. The CDR3 DNA sequence: TGTGCCAGCAGCTTAGGGGGGCGGGAGCGCGATGAGCAGTTCTTC. Translation gives CASSLGGRERDEQFF.

This clonotype turned up a few times. The chain couples TRBV20-1 to TRBJ2-2, with D maybe TRBD2 (6 bases). V lost 0 bases and J 3 bases, leaving 14 bases between the germline ends. In germline, CDR1 is DFQATT, CDR2 SNEGSKA (reference sequence). The CDR3 loop spans 16 amino acids. Here the CDR3 DNA reads TGCAGTGCTAGAGATAGGGCCAGGGAGGACACCGGGGAGCTGTTTTTT. Protein product: CSARDRAREDTGELFF.

The chain couples TRBV12-3 or TRBV12-4 to TRBJ2-7, with TRBD2 identical over 8 bases. The V segment lost 4 bases and the J segment 1 base; nucleotides outside the gene matches: 12. The CDR3 runs to 17 residues. In nucleotides, the CDR3 is TGTGCCAGCAGTTCCATCAGCGGGGGACTAAAATCCTACGAGCAGTACTTC. As protein: CASSSISGGLKSYEQYF.

This clonotype was found many times. V and J are TRBV2 and TRBJ2-7; 8 nucleotides line up with TRBD2. Looked up from germline, CDR1 is SNHLY and CDR2 is FYNNEI. V was pared by 0 bases and J by 0 bases, with 4 bases of the junction left unmatched. CDR3 length: 16 residues. CDR3 loop: CASSEAGAGASYEQYF. CDR3 in DNA: TGTGCCAGCAGTGAAGCAGGAGCGGGAGCCTCCTACGAGCAGTACTTC.

This clonotype was counted a few times. This chain joins TRBV9 and TRBJ2-1, with D unclear. CDR3 length equals 15 residues. The V gene lost 4 bases and the J gene lost 5 bases, with 16 bases spanning the gap. Germline assignment: CDR1 SGDLS and CDR2 YYNGEE. The CDR3 sequence is CASSTVESPNNEQFF. CDR3 sequence (DNA): TGTGCCAGCAGCACCGTTGAGAGCCCAAACAATGAGCAGTTCTTC.

This clonotype was observed many times. V is TRBV27 and J is TRBJ2-1; D possibly corresponds to TRBD2 (5 bases). CDR1 MNHEY and CDR2 SMNVEV come from the germline V gene (reference sequence). The ends were cut back, 5 bases at V and 12 bases at J, with 14 bases in the middle. CDR3 length: 12 residues. The CDR3 DNA follows: TGTGCCAGCAGTGCTGTGTCGGGGAGGCAGTTCTTC. Its protein product is CASSAVSGRQFF.

The chain joins TRBV29-1 to TRBJ2-1, with a weak D call TRBD1 (7 bases). The V gene lost 8 bases and the J gene lost 5 bases, with 16 bases spanning the gap. This CDR3 spans 13 amino acids. The V gene's germline CDR1 is SQVTM and CDR2 ANQGSEA. CDR3 sequence (DNA): TGCAGCACTGGGCGCGGGACAGACAATGAGCAGTTCTTC. It encodes CSTGRGTDNEQFF.

This clonotype has at least ten counts. The chain couples TRBV30 to TRBJ2-7, with a weak D call TRBD2 (6 bases). The CDR3 sequence is 12 residues long. Germline loops: CDR1 GTSNPN, CDR2 SVGIG (reference sequence). Trimming left V 2 bases short and J 7 bases short, with 12 bases between. Here the CDR3 DNA reads TGTGCCTGGAGTCCCGGGGCGGGGGAGCAGTACTTC. Translation gives CAWSPGAGEQYF. Full variable domain (missing parts from reference TRBV30 and TRBJ2-7): SQTIHQWPATLVQPVGSPLSLECTVEGTSNPNLYWYRQAAGRGLQLLFYSVGIGQISSEVPQNLSASRPQDRQFILSSKKLLLSDSGFYLCAWSPGAGEQYFGPGTRLTVT.

This clonotype was seen at least ten times. This rearrangement joins TRBV6-1 to TRBJ2-7, with 10 bases identical to TRBD1. With V trimmed by 5 bases and J by 7 bases, 8 bases remained unmatched. CDR3 length: 14 amino acids. Germline V gives CDR1 MNHNS, CDR2 SASEGT. As DNA, the CDR3 is TGTGCCAGCAGTAAAGACAGGGGGCAAGGAGAGCAGTACTTC. Its translation is CASSKDRGQGEQYF.

The chain is built from TRBV27 and TRBJ2-7; D is unresolved. Between the trimmed V and J ends, which lost 2 bases and 2 bases, there was a span of 7 bases. Germline-derived CDR1 and CDR2 are MNHEY and SMNVEV (reference sequence). CDR3 size: 13 residues. The CDR3 protein is CASSLAPTYEQYF. The CDR3 nucleotides read TGTGCCAGCAGTTTAGCACCTACCTACGAGCAGTACTTC.

This clonotype was seen only a few times. The chain has TRBV9 and TRBJ1-2, with a weak D call TRBD1 (5 bases). Germline CDR1 is SGDLS and CDR2 is YYNGEE. Trimming took off 4 bases at V and 4 bases at J, with 11 bases between the two ends. The CDR3 loop spans 13 amino acids. The CDR3 DNA reads as TGTGCCAGCAGCATGACCGGGGGCTATGGCTACACCTTC. Protein sequence: CASSMTGGYGYTF.

The chain joins TRBV27 to TRBJ1-6; tentatively, D is TRBD1 (6 bases). V lost 1 base and J 10 bases, leaving 14 bases between the germline ends. The germline V gene encodes CDR1 MNHEY and CDR2 SMNVEV (reference sequence). The CDR3 covers 15 residues. This CDR3 reads CASSLLGGRGSPLHF. In DNA form, the CDR3 reads TGTGCCAGCAGTTTATTGGGGGGGCGCGGGTCACCCCTCCACTTT.

V is TRBV30 and J is TRBJ1-3, with a tentative D call TRBD1 (6 bases). The V gene lost 0 bases and the J gene lost 2 bases, with 14 bases spanning the gap. This CDR3 is built from 16 residues. The V gene's germline CDR1 is GTSNPN and CDR2 SVGIG (reference sequence). CDR3 residues: CAWSVGWSGAGNTIYF. In DNA, the CDR3 is TGTGCCTGGAGTGTAGGGTGGTCAGGGGCTGGAAACACCATATATTTT.

This sequence joins TRBV5-1 and TRBJ2-7; 10 bases map to TRBD2. Per the germline V gene, CDR1 is SGHRS and CDR2 is YFSETQ. The CDR3 has 16 residues. V lost 4 bases and J lost 0; bases outside the gene matches: 7. The CDR3 DNA reads TGCGCCAGCAGCCCCCTTAGCGGGAGGATCTCCTACGAGCAGTACTTC. Translating gives CASSPLSGRISYEQYF. The variable domain in full, completed from reference TRBV5-1 and TRBJ2-7, reads KAGVTQTPRYLIKTRGQQVTLSCSPISGHRSVSWYQQTPGQGLQFLFEYFSETQRNKGNFPGRFSGRQFSNSRSEMNVSTLELGDSALYLCASSPLSGRISYEQYFGPGTRLTVT.

This clonotype was detected ten times or more. This chain uses TRBV6-2 or TRBV6-3 with TRBJ1-2, with 10 bases fitting TRBD1. V shed 4 bases and J 2 bases; nucleotides not matched to a gene: 4. This CDR3 has 15 residues. CDR1 MNHEY and CDR2 SVGEGT come from the germline V gene. The CDR3 reads CASSSGQGVNYGYTF. DNA of the CDR3: TGTGCCAGCAGTTCCGGACAGGGGGTGAACTATGGCTACACCTTC.

The chain combines TRBV20-1 with TRBJ2-3, with 9 bases fitting TRBD2. The CDR3 sequence is 16 residues long. Per germline, CDR1 DFQATT and CDR2 SNEGSKA (reference sequence). V lost 3 bases and J lost 5; bases outside the gene matches: 12. The CDR3: CSARAPTSGRLDTQYF. DNA of the CDR3: TGCAGTGCTAGGGCCCCGACTAGCGGAAGGCTAGATACGCAGTATTTT.

V is TRBV16 and J is TRBJ1-2; 7 nucleotides agree with TRBD1. After removal of 4 bases from V and 6 bases from J, the junction contained 5 bases not matched to a gene. Germline lookup yields CDR1 KGHSY and CDR2 FQNENV. The CDR3 totals 13 residues. CDR3 region: CASSPQGGHGYTF. DNA for the CDR3: TGTGCCAGCAGCCCCCAGGGGGGTCATGGCTACACCTTC. The complete variable domain, with remaining parts taken from reference TRBV16 and TRBJ1-2, reads GEEVAQTPKHLVRGEGQKAKLYCAPIKGHSYVFWYQQVLKNEFKFLISFQNENVFDETGMPKERFSAKCLPNSPCSLEIQATKLEDSAVYFCASSPQGGHGYTFGSGTRLTVV.

This clonotype came up a few times. J is TRBJ2-7 and V is TRBV28; 8 nucleotides agree with TRBD1. CDR3 length: 15 residues. Germline CDR1 is MDHEN and CDR2 is SYDVKM. V lost 6 bases to trimming and J lost 4 bases; unmatched junction nucleotides: 11. The CDR3 DNA follows: TGTGCCAGCAGGTCGACAGGGGTAGGTTTATACGAGCAGTACTTC. Its translation: CASRSTGVGLYEQYF.

This clonotype turned up a few times. This chain uses TRBV28 with TRBJ2-1; 8 bases map to TRBD2. The CDR3 has 14 amino acids. V lost 7 bases to trimming and J lost 5 bases; unmatched junction nucleotides: 7. CDR1 and CDR2 (germline): MDHEN, SYDVKM. The CDR3 DNA reads TGTGCCAGCAAAACGGATAGCGGGAACAATGAGCAGTTCTTC. The encoded protein is CASKTDSGNNEQFF.

This clonotype occurred a few times. This chain connects TRBV29-1 to TRBJ2-3; TRBD2 might be the D (6 bases). Germline CDR1 reads SQVTM; CDR2 reads ANQGSEA. This CDR3 has 15 amino acids. Trimming took off 3 bases at V and 2 bases at J, with 15 bases between the two ends. The CDR3 DNA reads as TGCAGCGTTGAGCTAGGAGGGCGGGCCACAGATACGCAGTATTTT. Protein product: CSVELGGRATDTQYF.

The sample holds a few counts of this clonotype. The V and J genes are TRBV30 and TRBJ2-3; D not certain. The length of the CDR3 is 11 residues. In germline, CDR1 is GTSNPN, CDR2 SVGIG (reference sequence). Trimming took 3 bases from V and 3 from J, leaving 4 bases between them. The CDR3 DNA reads TGTGCCTGGAGGGCTACAGATACGCAGTATTTT. Its translation: CAWRATDTQYF.

This clonotype was seen only a few times. The gene calls are TRBV6-1 and TRBJ1-5; no clear D. The CDR3 is 12 residues long. The germline gives CDR1 MNHNS, CDR2 SASEGT. V shed 6 bases and J shed 4 bases, with 7 bases lying between them. The CDR3 DNA sequence: TGTGCCAGCAGGGAGGGAAATCAGCCCCAGCATTTT. Translation: CASREGNQPQHF.

This clonotype was seen more than once but under ten times. The rearrangement links TRBV7-9 to TRBJ2-5; D unresolved. CDR3 size: 15 residues. Looked up from germline, CDR1 is SEHNR and CDR2 is FQNEAQ (reference sequence). The germline V and J ends were trimmed by 1 base and 2 bases, with 11 bases remaining between them. The CDR3: CASSLVSSLQETQYF. CDR3 coding DNA: TGTGCCAGCAGCTTAGTATCGTCACTACAAGAGACCCAGTACTTC.

This clonotype has a handful of counts. Mismatch with germline at one junction end may stem from a read error. The chain combines TRBV6-2 or TRBV6-3 with TRBJ2-2; D uncertain. Germline CDR1 is MNHEY and CDR2 is SVGEGT. The CDR3 totals 13 residues. Here the CDR3 DNA reads TGCGCCAGCAGTACACGGGACACCGGGGAGCTGTTTTTT. Protein: CASSTRDTGELFF.